The source of this T cell receptor (beta chain) is a study of a mutant IDH1 vaccine in newly diagnosed glioma. Time point given: baseline, week 1 (first vaccination visit). Treatment described: pre-vaccination baseline after standard-of-care therapy. Sequencing used immunoSEQ multiplex PCR; TCRdb keeps in-frame clones, though not all of them. The sample records tens of thousands of clones, 75% to 95% being singletons. J gave up 5 bases and V 4 bases, and 5 bases lay outside the gene matches. Germline V gives CDR1 MGHRA, CDR2 YSYEKL. CDR3 size: 15 residues. The TCR originated in a man between 45 and 60 years old with glioma. The chain recombines TRBV4-1 with TRBJ2-2, with 9 bases aligning to TRBD1. The sequenced sample was PBMCs, obtained from a glioma patient treated with radiotherapy, temozolomide or both. In nucleotides, the CDR3 is TGCGCCAGCAGCCTCCCGGGACAGGGAACCGGGGAGCTGTTTTTT. This translates into CASSLPGQGTGELFF.